This TCR beta chain is drawn from a study of sequential checkpoint blockade in melanoma (dated by TCRdb to the late 2010s). Regarding the complete study: Using 1:1 randomization, the trial assigned patients either to first-line nivolumab followed by ipilimumab (arm A) or to ipilimumab followed by nivolumab (arm B). Maintenance nivolumab came after each of the two trial sequences. The investigation overall reported the following: Larger, independent patient cohorts are needed to validate the response-prediction model that combines TCR metrics and mutation burden.

V loses 3 bases at its end and J loses 5 bases; junction bases beyond the gene matches: 7. Taken from cysteine to phenylalanine, the CDR3 has 15 residues. The only DNA kept is the CDR3, 45 bases in frame from the first base. CDR1 and CDR2 are drawn from the germline V gene: MGHDK, SYGVNS. The intended sense of this specimen's treatment or condition label: randomized to nivolumab then ipilimumab (arm A) or the reverse (arm B). Prior DNA-damaging chemotherapy had not been received by any trial patient. Thawed PBMCs were sorted on a FACS Aria II flow cytometer to isolate live CD3+CD8+ cells negative for CD19 and CD56. CheckMate 064, a randomized, open-label phase II trial of sequential checkpoint blockade, was the source of the samples, all of which came from patients with melanoma. Leukapheresis was used to collect peripheral blood mononuclear cells, which were then purified with Ficoll-Paque and frozen in human serum with roughly 10% DMSO. Immediately after sorting, the purity of sorted blood CD3+CD8+ cells was verified to be >98%, after which DNA was extracted.

Concerning this clone: Its antigen is currently not known. Base qualities are missing; no much larger clone stands one base away.

TCRbeta CDR3 regions were immunosequenced from genomic DNA with the immunoSEQ Assay. Before high-throughput sequencing, genomic DNA was amplified using bias-controlled multiplex PCR. Per the source publication's procedure: To quantify the absolute abundance of each unique TCRbeta CDR3 region, the sequences were collapsed and filtered. Clonality, defined as 1 minus Pielou's evenness, was calculated using only productive rearrangements. A previously published method was used to identify clones with significantly greater frequencies in on-treatment samples than in baseline samples. TCRdb took over this immuneACCESS table, retaining in-frame rearrangements with V and J assigned. Such tables are incomplete; in checked studies, under half of the missing clones stem from an unresolved V gene, and the remainder is unexplained. That table furnishes V, J and clone size, whereas the DNA furnished D and trimming. Counted in this sample were about 25,000 clones; 70% to 80% of them appeared once. The ten largest account for about a fifth of the sample.

The TCR was taken from a human donor with melanoma. The V and J genes are TRBV25-1 and TRBJ1-1; 9 bases in the middle match TRBD1. Specimen: CD8+ T cells sorted from blood (inferred from file names), collected from a patient given nivolumab and ipilimumab in sequence. The sequenced DNA: TGTGCCAGCAGTGACACAGGGGGCTGGACGACTGAAGCTTTCTTT. This encodes CASSDTGGWTTEAFF.